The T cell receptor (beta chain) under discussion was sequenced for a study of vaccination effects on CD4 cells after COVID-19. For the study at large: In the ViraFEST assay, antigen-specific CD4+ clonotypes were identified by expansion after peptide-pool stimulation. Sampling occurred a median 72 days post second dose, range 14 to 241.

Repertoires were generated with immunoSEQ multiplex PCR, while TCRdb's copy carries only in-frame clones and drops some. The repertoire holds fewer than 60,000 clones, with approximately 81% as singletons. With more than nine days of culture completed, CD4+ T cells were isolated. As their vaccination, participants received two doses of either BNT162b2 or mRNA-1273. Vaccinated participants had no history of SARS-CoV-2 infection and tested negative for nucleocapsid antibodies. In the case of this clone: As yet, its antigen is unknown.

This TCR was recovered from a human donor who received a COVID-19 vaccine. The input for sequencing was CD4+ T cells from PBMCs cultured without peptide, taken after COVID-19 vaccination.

CDR3 nucleotides: TGTGCCAGCAGCCGCGGGACAGGCACAGATACGCAGTATTTT. Translated, it gives CASSRGTGTDTQYF. V is TRBV7-2 and J is TRBJ2-3, with D perhaps matching TRBD1 (7 bases). Germline lookup yields CDR1 SGHTA and CDR2 FQGNSA. The V end was cut by 5 bases, the J end by 1 base, with 10 bases between. The CDR3 is 14 amino acids.